Below, 9 T cell receptor beta chains from the same sample are listed, as sequenced in a study of cytomegalovirus exposure and HLA in healthy donors. 13 Jbeta primers and 60 Vbeta primers were used for the PCR. Libraries were prepared by immunoSEQ multiplex PCR; TCRdb keeps only in-frame clonotypes and omits some of them. The sample shows fewer than 150,000 clones, approximately 80% of them seen only once. The sample consisted of PBMCs. Source of these receptors: a woman aged 40 to 50 in good health and CMV-seropositive.

The V gene is TRBV12-5, the J gene TRBJ2-1; 8 bases agree with TRBD2. The CDR3 totals 15 residues. From germline, CDR1 is LGHNT and CDR2 FRNRAP. Germline trimming cut 1 base from V and 7 bases from J; bases unmatched to any gene: 6. The CDR3 sequence: CASGLAPGLVNEQFF. The CDR3 region has the DNA TGTGCTAGTGGTTTGGCCCCGGGACTAGTGAATGAGCAGTTCTTC.

The chain carries TRBV27 and TRBJ2-7; D possibly corresponds to TRBD1 (5 bases). Looked up from germline, CDR1 is MNHEY and CDR2 is SMNVEV (reference sequence). Trimming pared 0 bases from V and 5 bases from J, leaving 14 bases between. The CDR3 totals 15 residues. The CDR3 DNA reads as TGTGCCAGCAGTTTATCGATATTTGGGGCCCACGAGCAGTACTTC. Residues: CASSLSIFGAHEQYF.

The chain combines TRBV5-1 with TRBJ1-1; the match to TRBD1 covers 11 bases. In germline, CDR1 is SGHRS, CDR2 YFSETQ. Trimming at V came to 0 bases and at J to 4 bases, leaving 11 bases not matched to a gene. This CDR3 contains 18 residues. This CDR3 reads CASSLGPGQGAGGTEAFF. CDR3 nucleotides: TGCGCCAGCAGCTTGGGCCCAGGACAGGGGGCGGGTGGCACTGAAGCTTTCTTT.

The CDR3 DNA reads as TGCGCCAGCAGCTCGGGACTAGCGGGTACGTGGGTACCAGATACGCAGTATTTT. The encoded protein is CASSSGLAGTWVPDTQYF. This chain uses TRBV5-1 with TRBJ2-3; 12 bases are a match to TRBD2. The V and J ends lost 3 bases and 4 bases, in that order; junction bases with no gene match: 12. Germline loops: CDR1 SGHRS, CDR2 YFSETQ. The length of the CDR3 is 18 residues.

The V call is TRBV5-8, the J call TRBJ2-7, with 7 bases matching TRBD1. The junction had 10 bases not matched to a gene; V was cut back by 5 bases and J by 5 bases. From germline, CDR1 is SGHTS and CDR2 YDEGEE. There are 14 residues in the CDR3. This CDR3 is CASRLTGTDNEQYF. CDR3 DNA sequence: TGTGCCAGCAGACTTACCGGGACAGATAACGAGCAGTACTTC.

The V call is TRBV5-1, the J call TRBJ2-1; D might be TRBD1 (6 bases). The CDR3 runs 13 residues. In germline, CDR1 is SGHRS, CDR2 YFSETQ. V was pared by 1 base and J by 7 bases, with 9 bases between. The CDR3 spells CASSLNGQNEQFF. The CDR3 coding sequence is TGCGCCAGCAGCTTGAATGGACAGAATGAGCAGTTCTTC.

V is TRBV9 and J is TRBJ1-6; TRBD1 matches at 8 bases. Germline V gives CDR1 SGDLS, CDR2 YYNGEE. The CDR3 loop spans 15 amino acids. With V trimmed by 4 bases and J by 9 bases, 9 bases remained unmatched. The CDR3 DNA reads as TGTGCCAGCAGCCCAGACTTGGACAGGGCTTCACCCCTCCACTTT. Amino acids: CASSPDLDRASPLHF.

The gene calls are TRBV6-1 and TRBJ1-1, with 10 bases lining up with TRBD1. This CDR3 contains 16 residues. Losses at the gene ends were 4 bases for V and 6 bases for J; bases not matched to a gene: 11. Germline V gives CDR1 MNHNS, CDR2 SASEGT. The CDR3 protein is CASSVNPGQGRAEAFF. Written as DNA, the CDR3 is TGTGCCAGCAGTGTCAACCCGGGACAGGGGAGGGCTGAAGCTTTCTTT.

The chain uses TRBV18 and TRBJ2-3, with 10 bases that match TRBD1. This CDR3 has 15 residues. Germline CDR1 and CDR2: KGHSH and LQKENI. The V gene end was trimmed by 5 bases and the J gene end by 5 bases; junction bases not matched to a gene: 7. CDR3 nucleotide sequence: TGTGCCAGCTCATATTGGACAGGGGGAGAAGATACGCAGTATTTT. Translated, it gives CASSYWTGGEDTQYF.